Shown below are 27 T cell receptor beta chains from a single sample sequenced in a study of shared clonotypes between healthy human individuals. CD45RO-negative, CCR7-positively selected cells formed the naive CD8 fraction, excluding terminally differentiated effector memory CD45RA+ cells. Libraries were prepared by immunoSEQ multiplex PCR; TCRdb keeps only in-frame clonotypes and omits some of them. This sample has around 550,000 clones, with approximately 95% found just once. The source material was naive CD8+ T cells sorted from blood. The receptor source for this set is a woman in her 30s in good health.

This chain connects TRBV19 to TRBJ2-4, with no clear D. The CDR3 runs 16 residues. The germline CDR1 and CDR2 sequences are LNHDA and SQIVND (reference sequence). V was cut by 7 bases and J by 0 bases, with 16 bases left in between. The CDR3 loop is CASMLGPLGAKNIQYF. The CDR3 region has the DNA TGTGCCAGTATGCTGGGCCCTCTGGGAGCCAAAAACATTCAGTACTTC.

This chain uses TRBV27 with TRBJ2-1; D call uncertain. The CDR3 length is 16 residues. V lost 6 bases and J lost 7, with 22 bases in between. Germline lookup yields CDR1 MNHEY and CDR2 SMNVEV (reference sequence). The CDR3 coding sequence is TGTGCCAGCAGCCCACTCCCGCTGCGGTGGTCGAATGAGCAGTTCTTC. Translation: CASSPLPLRWSNEQFF.

In the case of this clone: Other DNA sequences in this specimen translate into the identical CDR3. V and J are TRBV13 and TRBJ2-7, with D unclear. V was clipped by 3 bases and J by 2 bases, with 5 bases between them. The CDR3 spans 12 residues. In germline, CDR1 is PRHDT, CDR2 FYEKMQ (reference sequence). DNA of the CDR3: TGTGCCAGCAGCTTGAGCCCCTACGAGCAGTACTTC. This sequence encodes CASSLSPYEQYF.

J is TRBJ2-5 and V is TRBV27; the match to TRBD2 covers 9 bases. The J call is doubtful: the DNA matches TRBJ2-7 better. CDR3 length: 16 residues. CDR1 and CDR2 from the germline V gene are MNHEY and SMNVEV (reference sequence). CDR3 DNA: TGTGCCAGCAGTTCCTCTTCCGGGACTAGCCATTACGAGCAGTACTTC. Translation gives CASSSSSGTSHYEQYF.

The chain carries TRBV2 and TRBJ2-7; D unclear. The CDR3 has 13 residues. The V gene lost 8 bases and the J gene lost 2 bases, with 13 bases spanning the gap. The germline CDR1 and CDR2 sequences are SNHLY and FYNNEI. The CDR3 bases are TGTGCCAGCGGTAACCTCCTAGCCTACGAGCAGTACTTC. It translates to CASGNLLAYEQYF. Full variable domain (rest looked up from reference TRBV2 and TRBJ2-7): EPEVTQTPSHQVTQMGQEVILRCVPISNHLYFYWYRQILGQKVEFLVSFYNNEISEKSEIFDDQFSVERPDGSNFTLKIRSTKLEDSAMYFCASGNLLAYEQYFGPGTRLTVT.

V and J are TRBV6-5 and TRBJ1-1; possible D gene TRBD1, 6 bases. The CDR3 loop spans 15 amino acids. Trimming took 6 bases from V and 5 from J, leaving 19 bases between them. From germline, CDR1 is MNHEY and CDR2 SVGAGI. The CDR3 bases are TGTGCCAGCAGCCCGCCCCAGACAGGACTAACTGAAGCTTTCTTT. Protein sequence: CASSPPQTGLTEAFF.

The CDR3 coding sequence is TGCGCCAGCAGCGGGGGACTAGCGGGAGCAGTTTCCTACAATGAGCAGTTCTTC. Translating it yields CASSGGLAGAVSYNEQFF. The chain carries TRBV5-1 and TRBJ2-1, with 14 bases that match TRBD2. V gave up 4 bases and J gave up 1 base; unmatched junction bases: 7. The CDR3 sequence is 18 residues long. CDR1 and CDR2 (germline): SGHRS, YFSETQ.

This chain joins TRBV5-1 and TRBJ2-1, with 7 bases identical to TRBD1. V was clipped by 4 bases and J by 8 bases; unmatched bases: 9. CDR1 and CDR2 from the germline V gene are SGHRS and YFSETQ. CDR3 size: 14 residues. In nucleotides, the CDR3 is TGCGCCAGCAGCGAGACAGGGTTCGGGGATGAGCAGTTCTTC. Protein product: CASSETGFGDEQFF.

As concerns this clone: Other DNA sequences in the sample encode the same CDR3. This rearrangement joins TRBV9 to TRBJ2-1, with D unclear. The length of the CDR3 is 13 residues. V lost 0 bases and J lost 4, with 5 bases in between. Germline CDR1 is SGDLS and CDR2 is YYNGEE. The CDR3 loop reads CASSVERYNEQFF. In DNA, the CDR3 is TGTGCCAGCAGCGTAGAAAGGTACAATGAGCAGTTCTTC.

The rearrangement uses TRBV19 and TRBJ2-1; D might be TRBD1 (5 bases). Germline loops: CDR1 LNHDA, CDR2 SQIVND (reference sequence). The CDR3 totals 13 residues. The V and J ends lost 5 bases and 8 bases respectively, with 13 bases between them. In nucleotides, the CDR3 is TGTGCCAGTAGTCCGAAGGGGTGGGATGAGCAGTTCTTC. This codes for CASSPKGWDEQFF.

For the CDR3, the DNA is TGTGCCAGCAGCTCCGAGGGACAGGGATACAATGAGCAGTTCTTC. Translation: CASSSEGQGYNEQFF. The V call is TRBV5-6, the J call TRBJ2-1; 9 bases align to TRBD1. Germline assignment: CDR1 SGHDT and CDR2 YYEEEE. The CDR3 runs 15 residues. V was clipped by 3 bases and J by 4 bases; unmatched bases: 5.

In its sample, this clone was seen once. Other DNA sequences in the same sample also yield this CDR3. The V gene is TRBV9, the J gene TRBJ1-1; D is unresolved. Trimming removed 0 bases from V and 1 base from J, with 4 bases in between. Germline V gene data show CDR1 as SGDLS and CDR2 as YYNGEE. This CDR3 is built from 13 residues. The CDR3 region has the DNA TGTGCCAGCAGCGTAGGAACGAACACTGAAGCTTTCTTT. Its translation is CASSVGTNTEAFF.

The V and J genes are TRBV7-9 and TRBJ1-4; 8 bases are shared with TRBD1. V lost 3 bases, J lost 0 bases, and 12 bases stayed unmatched. The length of the CDR3 is 19 residues. Germline CDR1 SEHNR, CDR2 FQNEAQ (reference sequence). The CDR3 DNA follows: TGTGCCAGCAGCTTGAAAACAGGGGGTGCGGGGGCAACTAATGAAAAACTGTTTTTT. Residues: CASSLKTGGAGATNEKLFF.

The chain is built from TRBV4-1 and TRBJ2-7; 8 positions match TRBD1. The CDR3 is made up of 16 amino acids. J lost 5 bases, V lost 0 bases, and 9 bases had no gene match. CDR1 and CDR2 from the germline V gene are MGHRA and YSYEKL. The CDR3 is CASSQDAGQGSNEQYF. The CDR3 DNA reads TGCGCCAGCAGCCAAGATGCAGGACAGGGATCCAACGAGCAGTACTTC.

The rearrangement joins TRBV2 to TRBJ2-7, with 10 bases identical to TRBD1. CDR3 length: 15 residues. Unmatched junction bases numbered 7, after V lost 6 bases and J lost 2 bases. CDR1 is SNHLY and CDR2 is FYNNEI in the germline V gene. This CDR3 is CASSPGTGDPYEQYF. CDR3 nucleotide sequence: TGTGCCAGCAGCCCCGGGACAGGGGATCCCTACGAGCAGTACTTC.

The gene calls are TRBV5-1 and TRBJ2-7; possible D gene TRBD2, 6 bases. The germline V gene has CDR1 SGHRS and CDR2 YFSETQ. The germline V and J ends were trimmed by 2 bases and 2 bases, with 8 bases remaining between them. The CDR3 length is 13 residues. The CDR3 here is CASSFREPYEQYF. DNA of the CDR3: TGCGCCAGCAGCTTCCGGGAGCCCTACGAGCAGTACTTC.

The chain carries TRBV19 and TRBJ2-7, with 11 bases aligning to TRBD2. The V segment lost 8 bases and the J segment 6 bases; nucleotides outside the gene matches: 9. The CDR3 length is 14 residues. From germline, CDR1 is LNHDA and CDR2 SQIVND (reference sequence). CDR3 residues: CASQTLAGASEQYF. The DNA of the CDR3 is TGTGCCAGTCAGACACTAGCGGGAGCTAGCGAGCAGTACTTC.

The CDR3 DNA sequence: TGTGCCAGCAGCGGCCGGGACAGTAAAGAGGGGAATGGCTACACCTTC. Translated, it gives CASSGRDSKEGNGYTF. This sequence joins TRBV21-1 and TRBJ1-2; no check of the table's D call, TRBD1, against the DNA was made. TRBV21-1 is a pseudogene. The CDR3 loop spans 16 amino acids.

CDR3 sequence (DNA): TGTGCCAGCAGCTTCTCCGCAGGTCCTAGGGCTGAGCAGTTCTTC. Residues: CASSFSAGPRAEQFF. The V call is TRBV7-9, the J call TRBJ2-1, with no clear D. Per the germline V gene, CDR1 is SEHNR and CDR2 is FQNEAQ (reference sequence). V lost 3 bases to trimming and J lost 9 bases, with 18 bases between them. The CDR3 spans 15 residues.

V gene TRBV2 combines with J gene TRBJ2-5; 7 bases map to TRBD1. From germline, CDR1 is SNHLY and CDR2 FYNNEI. The CDR3 spans 14 residues. J gave up 2 bases and V 4 bases, and 4 bases lay outside the gene matches. CDR3 sequence (DNA): TGTGCCAGCAGTGTGTCGGGACAGCAAGAGACCCAGTACTTC. Amino acid sequence: CASSVSGQQETQYF.

CDR3 nucleotide sequence: TGTGCCAGCAGTGCGGACCCGGAGGACGAGCAGTACTTC. Its translation is CASSADPEDEQYF. The V call is TRBV28, the J call TRBJ2-7, with D maybe TRBD2 (5 bases). Germline V gene lookup returns CDR1 MDHEN and CDR2 SYDVKM. This CDR3 has 13 residues. The V and J ends lost 5 bases and 5 bases respectively, with 13 bases between them.

J is TRBJ2-7 and V is TRBV28; 7 bases fit TRBD2. Germline assignment: CDR1 MDHEN and CDR2 SYDVKM. This CDR3 comprises 15 residues. Trimming took 1 base from V and 1 from J; bases not matched to a gene: 4. CDR3 sequence reads: CASSLSWGGSYEQYF. The CDR3 DNA follows: TGTGCCAGCAGTTTATCTTGGGGGGGTTCCTACGAGCAGTACTTC.

J is TRBJ2-7 and V is TRBV27; D perhaps matches TRBD1 (5 bases). Germline assignment: CDR1 MNHEY and CDR2 SMNVEV (reference sequence). The V end lost 5 bases, the J end lost 3 bases, and 17 bases lay between the germline ends. CDR3 length equals 15 residues. CDR3 sequence reads: CASSPDRRTLYEQYF. In nucleotides, the CDR3 is TGTGCCAGCAGTCCCGATCGACGGACACTCTACGAGCAGTACTTC.

J is TRBJ1-2 and V is TRBV29-1; D is uncertain. The CDR3 contains 12 residues. Trimming removed 6 bases at V and 3 bases at J, with 11 bases between. CDR1 is SQVTM and CDR2 is ANQGSEA in the germline V gene. Here the CDR3 reads CSVIDRHYGYTF. DNA for the CDR3: TGCAGCGTCATTGACCGTCACTATGGCTACACCTTC.

The V and J genes are TRBV28 and TRBJ2-5; the D is unclear. Trimming removed 0 bases at V and 0 bases at J, with 5 bases between. This CDR3 has 14 amino acids. The germline V gene has CDR1 MDHEN and CDR2 SYDVKM. The CDR3 DNA reads as TGTGCCAGCAGTTTATGGCAGAACCAAGAGACCCAGTACTTC. Amino acids: CASSLWQNQETQYF.

This clone was found once. The J gene is TRBJ2-7, the V gene TRBV28; 8 positions match TRBD1. With 3 bases clipped from V and 3 bases from J, the junction kept 7 bases outside the gene matches. The CDR3 runs to 15 residues. Germline lookup yields CDR1 MDHEN and CDR2 SYDVKM. CDR3 sequence: CASSLVGQGYYEQYF. CDR3 nucleotide sequence: TGTGCCAGCAGTTTGGTCGGACAGGGATACTACGAGCAGTACTTC. The complete variable domain, with remaining parts taken from reference TRBV28 and TRBJ2-7, reads DVKVTQSSRYLVKRTGEKVFLECVQDMDHENMFWYRQDPGLGLRLIYFSYDVKMKEKGDIPEGYSVSREKKERFSLILESASTNQTSMYLCASSLVGQGYYEQYFGPGTRLTVT.

The chain links TRBV18 to TRBJ1-1, with 7 bases matching TRBD1. J was trimmed by 3 bases and V by 6 bases; bases with no gene match: 10. The CDR3 length is 15 residues. Germline CDR1 KGHSH, CDR2 LQKENI. The CDR3 loop reads CASSPGGGAYTEAFF. In DNA form, the CDR3 reads TGTGCCAGCTCCCCGGGAGGGGGCGCTTACACTGAAGCTTTCTTT. Filled out from reference TRBV18 and TRBJ1-1, the complete variable domain reads NAGVMQNPRHLVRRRGQEARLRCSPMKGHSHVYWYRQLPEEGLKFMVYLQKENIIDESGMPKERFSAEFPKEGPSILRIQQVVRGDSAAYFCASSPGGGAYTEAFFGQGTRLTVV.